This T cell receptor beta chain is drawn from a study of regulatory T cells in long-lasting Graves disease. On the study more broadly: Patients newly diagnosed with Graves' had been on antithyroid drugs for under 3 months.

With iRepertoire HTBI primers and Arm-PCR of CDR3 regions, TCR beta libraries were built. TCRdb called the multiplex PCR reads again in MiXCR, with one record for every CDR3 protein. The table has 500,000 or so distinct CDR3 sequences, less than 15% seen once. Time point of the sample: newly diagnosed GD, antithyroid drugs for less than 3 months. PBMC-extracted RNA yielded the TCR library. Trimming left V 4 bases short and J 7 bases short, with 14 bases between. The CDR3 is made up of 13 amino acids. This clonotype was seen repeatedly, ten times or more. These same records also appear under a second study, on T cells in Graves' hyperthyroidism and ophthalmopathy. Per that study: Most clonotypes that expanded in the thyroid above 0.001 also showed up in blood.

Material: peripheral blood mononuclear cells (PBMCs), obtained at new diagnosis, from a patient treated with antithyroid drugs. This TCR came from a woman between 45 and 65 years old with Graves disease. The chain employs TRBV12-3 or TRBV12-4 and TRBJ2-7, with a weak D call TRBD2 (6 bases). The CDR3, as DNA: TGTGCCAGCAGTTCGGACTACGATGATGAGCAGTACTTC. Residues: CASSSDYDDEQYF.